The following is a T cell receptor (beta chain) sequence with its context. The antigen is undetermined. The germline V gene encodes CDR1 SQVTM and CDR2 ANQGSEA. V shed 6 bases, J shed 11 bases, and the junction held 2 bases outside the gene matches. The CDR3 is 10 amino acids. The treatment: oral pan-JAK inhibitor, 5-10 mg twice daily. RNA, once extracted, was reverse transcribed into cDNA for use as the sequencing template. The table came from immunoSEQ multiplex PCR; TCRdb's copy has only in-frame clones and leaves some out. The data show roughly 110,000 clones, around three fifths seen once. The data are from a study of CD8+ T cells in alopecia areata. Study-wide background: After 6 to 18 months of tofacitinib, follow-up continued 6 months off drug.

Study-level findings and limits: Shared TCR sequences were less clear between patients than in mice, possibly partly from HLA diversity. Under tofacitinib, numerous expanded lesional clonotypes remained detectable in scalp and blood.

This chain joins TRBV29-1 and TRBJ1-1; 11 bases align to TRBD1. This material consisted of CD4+ T cells sorted from blood, taken at week 24, from a patient treated with tofacitinib. The receptor's source is a human donor with alopecia areata. CDR3 amino acids: CSVGTGGAFF. The CDR3 DNA reads TGCAGCGTAGGGACAGGGGGGGCTTTCTTT.